The clone carrying this TCR beta chain has only one observation. This sample stems from a study of T cell changes during pregnancy in multiple sclerosis. The data were produced by immunoSEQ multiplex PCR, yet TCRdb's version contains in-frame clones alone and is incomplete. The data show tens of thousands of clones, roughly 92% seen once. CDR3 size: 15 residues. Germline CDR1 reads SGHVS; CDR2 reads FNYEAQ. Trimming cost V 5 bases and J 8 bases; bases outside gene matches: 10. This receptor was identified in a female donor with multiple sclerosis, enrolled in a pregnancy study. This chain links TRBV7-6 with TRBJ2-1, with 9 nucleotides matching TRBD2. The sequencing here drew on CD4+ T cells from peripheral blood mononuclear cells, taken in the third trimester of pregnancy. CDR3 sequence (DNA): TGTGCCAGCAGCCCAGGCGGGAGGGCTCGGGATGAGCAGTTCTTC. It translates to CASSPGGRARDEQFF.